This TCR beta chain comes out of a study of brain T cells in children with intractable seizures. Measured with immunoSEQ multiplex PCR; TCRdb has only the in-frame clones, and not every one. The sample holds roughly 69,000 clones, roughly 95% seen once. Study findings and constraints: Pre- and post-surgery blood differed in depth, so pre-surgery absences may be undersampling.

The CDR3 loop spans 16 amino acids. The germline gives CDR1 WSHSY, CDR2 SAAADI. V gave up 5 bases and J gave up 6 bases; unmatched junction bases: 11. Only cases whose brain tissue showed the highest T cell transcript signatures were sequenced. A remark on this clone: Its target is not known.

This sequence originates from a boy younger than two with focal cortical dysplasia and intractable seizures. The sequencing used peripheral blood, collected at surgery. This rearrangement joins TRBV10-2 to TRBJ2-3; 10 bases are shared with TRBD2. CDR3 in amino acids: CASSLSSGGAVDTQYF. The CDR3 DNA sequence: TGCGCCAGCAGTCTGAGCAGCGGGGGGGCCGTCGATACGCAGTATTTT.